This entry is about one T cell receptor beta chain. Per the study methods: The authors estimated nucleated cell counts from reference gene primer amplification. Data came from immunoSEQ multiplex PCR; TCRdb stores just in-frame clones and leaves some out. The DNA was the basis for D and trimming; V, J and clone size are from that table. The data show roughly 150,000 clones, around 83% seen once. The data were taken from a study of blood T cell repertoires in COVID-19. Study in general: Acute and convalescent COVID-19 samples came from the United States, Italy and Spain.

The TCR comes from a woman in her forties or fifties with acute or convalescent COVID-19. Sequencing was done on a sample of peripheral blood.

CDR3 in DNA: TGTGCCAGCAGTCTCGGGGGACTGAGCTCTGGAAACACCATATATTTT. Translation gives CASSLGGLSSGNTIYF. The rearrangement uses TRBV27 and TRBJ1-3; D may be TRBD1 (5 bases). CDR1 and CDR2 (germline): MNHEY, SMNVEV (reference sequence). V lost 5 bases to trimming and J lost 0 bases, with 14 bases between them. The CDR3 runs 16 residues.